Each of the 25 T cell receptor beta chains below was sequenced from the same sample in a study of cytomegalovirus exposure and HLA in healthy donors. Sequencing was performed with immunoSEQ multiplex PCR; in TCRdb, only in-frame clones are kept and a portion is missing. Counted here are more than 65,000 clones, 96% occurring once; the ten biggest clones make up about 1.3%. Input material: PBMCs. The origin of the receptors is a woman aged 18-30 years in good health and CMV-seronegative.

The chain joins TRBV7-9 to TRBJ1-5, with D possibly TRBD1 on 5 matching bases. This CDR3 region has 14 residues. Trimming removed 3 bases at V and 4 bases at J, with 10 bases between. The germline gives CDR1 SEHNR, CDR2 FQNEAQ (reference sequence). CDR3 nucleotide sequence: TGTGCCAGCAGCTTCGACAGCTTGAATCAGCCCCAGCATTTT. Protein: CASSFDSLNQPQHF.

V is TRBV19 and J is TRBJ2-5, with 14 bases fitting TRBD2. Per the germline V gene, CDR1 is LNHDA and CDR2 is SQIVND (reference sequence). V trimming: 7 bases; J trimming: 5 bases; junction bases outside the gene matches: 6. CDR3 length: 15 residues. In DNA, the CDR3 is TGTGCCAGTACCTGGGGGACTAGCGGGAGTGAGACCCAGTACTTC. It translates to CASTWGTSGSETQYF.

This clone appeared a single time. This chain joins TRBV5-1 and TRBJ1-4; 11 bases match TRBD1. The J segment lost 5 bases and the V segment lost 4 bases, leaving 4 bases of the junction unmatched. Germline V lookup: CDR1 SGHRS, CDR2 YFSETQ. The CDR3 runs 15 residues. DNA of the CDR3: TGCGCCAGCAGCGGGACAGGGGGAGAGAATGAAAAACTGTTTTTT. It encodes CASSGTGGENEKLFF.

The V and J genes are TRBV5-4 and TRBJ2-2; D may be TRBD1 (6 bases). The V gene lost 5 bases and the J gene lost 2 bases, with 16 bases spanning the gap. Per the germline V gene, CDR1 is SGHNT and CDR2 is YYREEE (reference sequence). This CDR3 has 16 residues. The CDR3 coding sequence is TGTGCCAGCAGACCCGCAAAGGACAGCAACACCGGGGAGCTGTTTTTT. Residues: CASRPAKDSNTGELFF.

V gene TRBV7-6 combines with J gene TRBJ2-5; D perhaps matches TRBD2 (6 bases). CDR3 length equals 16 residues. The V and J ends lost 1 base and 1 base respectively, with 13 bases between them. In germline, CDR1 is SGHVS, CDR2 FNYEAQ. CDR3 residues: CASSLGLGLTQETQYF. The CDR3 nucleotides are TGTGCCAGCAGCTTAGGGTTGGGACTCACCCAAGAGACCCAGTACTTC.

The chain uses TRBV7-2 and TRBJ2-7; 16 positions agree with TRBD2. The germline CDR1 and CDR2 sequences are SGHTA and FQGNSA. With V trimmed by 4 bases and J by 4 bases, 13 bases remained unmatched. The CDR3 loop spans 19 amino acids. The CDR3 DNA reads TGTGCCAGCAGCTCCGCGCCGGGACTAGCGGGAGGGCCTAGGTACGAGCAGTACTTC. It is translated as CASSSAPGLAGGPRYEQYF.

The chain carries TRBV7-2 and TRBJ2-5; D might be TRBD1 (7 bases). V gave up 5 bases and J gave up 2 bases, with 12 bases separating them. This CDR3 contains 14 residues. The V gene's germline CDR1 is SGHTA and CDR2 FQGNSA. CDR3 sequence: CASSAGQPQETQYF. The CDR3 bases are TGTGCCAGCAGCGCGGGACAGCCGCAAGAGACCCAGTACTTC. Supplemented by reference TRBV7-2 and TRBJ2-5, the full variable domain reads GAGVSQSPSNKVTEKGKDVELRCDPISGHTALYWYRQSLGQGLEFLIYFQGNSAPDKSGLPSDRFSAERTGGSVSTLTIQRTQQEDSAVYLCASSAGQPQETQYFGPGTRLLVL.

The chain couples TRBV28 to TRBJ2-3; D not certain. V was cut by 7 bases and J by 1 base, with 6 bases left in between. Germline CDR1 is MDHEN and CDR2 is SYDVKM. The CDR3 has 12 amino acids. The CDR3 DNA reads TGTGCCAGCACGTCCCGCACAGATACGCAGTATTTT. This sequence encodes CASTSRTDTQYF.

The J gene is TRBJ2-7, the V gene TRBV5-1, with TRBD2 matching 9 bases. After removal of 0 bases from V and 5 bases from J, the junction contained 3 bases not matched to a gene. This CDR3 has 14 residues. Germline values: CDR1 SGHRS, CDR2 YFSETQ. CDR3 residues: CASSLDGTSNEQYF. The CDR3 region has the DNA TGCGCCAGCAGCTTGGATGGGACTAGCAACGAGCAGTACTTC. The whole variable domain, remainder taken from reference TRBV5-1 and TRBJ2-7, is KAGVTQTPRYLIKTRGQQVTLSCSPISGHRSVSWYQQTPGQGLQFLFEYFSETQRNKGNFPGRFSGRQFSNSRSEMNVSTLELGDSALYLCASSLDGTSNEQYFGPGTRLTVT.

The V gene is TRBV5-1, the J gene TRBJ2-5; weak D call: TRBD2 (6 bases). V lost 4 bases to trimming and J lost 7 bases, with 20 bases between them. The CDR3 loop spans 15 amino acids. CDR1 and CDR2 from the germline V gene are SGHRS and YFSETQ. The DNA of the CDR3 is TGCGCCAGCAGCGTAGGGGACTTCCTTCGGGGGACCCAGTACTTC. Its translation: CASSVGDFLRGTQYF. The full variable domain, its missing parts supplied by reference TRBV5-1 and TRBJ2-5, is KAGVTQTPRYLIKTRGQQVTLSCSPISGHRSVSWYQQTPGQGLQFLFEYFSETQRNKGNFPGRFSGRQFSNSRSEMNVSTLELGDSALYLCASSVGDFLRGTQYFGPGTRLLVL.

This rearrangement joins TRBV18 to TRBJ1-2; D is uncertain. V lost 0 bases and J lost 5, with 10 bases in between. Germline V gene lookup returns CDR1 KGHSH and CDR2 LQKENI. There are 14 residues in the CDR3. This CDR3 is CASSPPNRAYGYTF. CDR3 DNA sequence: TGTGCCAGCTCACCACCTAACAGAGCTTATGGCTACACCTTC. The whole variable domain, filled in from reference TRBV18 and TRBJ1-2, reads NAGVMQNPRHLVRRRGQEARLRCSPMKGHSHVYWYRQLPEEGLKFMVYLQKENIIDESGMPKERFSAEFPKEGPSILRIQQVVRGDSAAYFCASSPPNRAYGYTFGSGTRLTVV.

The chain is built from TRBV29-1 and TRBJ1-2; D is ambiguous. Trimming shortened V by 6 bases and J by 4 bases, and 21 bases separated the two germline ends. Germline CDR1 is SQVTM and CDR2 is ANQGSEA. The CDR3 is 15 residues long. CDR3 DNA sequence: TGCAGCGTGGAGGCGAGAGGTGGAGCCTTCTATGGCTACACCTTC. Translation gives CSVEARGGAFYGYTF.

This clone was picked up one time. The V call is TRBV7-9, the J call TRBJ1-6, with TRBD1 matching 8 bases. Trimming cost V 6 bases and J 6 bases; bases outside gene matches: 7. The CDR3 has 15 residues. Germline loops: CDR1 SEHNR, CDR2 FQNEAQ (reference sequence). For the CDR3, the DNA is TGTGCCAGCAGTCTAGGACAGGGCGGTAATTCACCCCTCCACTTT. It specifies CASSLGQGGNSPLHF.

The chain carries TRBV5-1 and TRBJ2-2; 11 nucleotides agree with TRBD1. Germline trimming cut 6 bases from V and 4 bases from J; bases unmatched to any gene: 8. The CDR3 covers 16 residues. Germline V gene sequence: CDR1 SGHRS, CDR2 YFSETQ. The CDR3 loop is CASIGQGARSTGELFF. CDR3 sequence (DNA): TGCGCCAGCATCGGACAGGGGGCGCGGTCCACCGGGGAGCTGTTTTTT.

V usage is TRBV19 and J usage is TRBJ2-7, with a tentative D call TRBD1 (6 bases). The germline CDR1 and CDR2 sequences are LNHDA and SQIVND (reference sequence). CDR3 length: 15 residues. Between the trimmed V and J ends, which lost 4 bases and 0 bases, there was a span of 13 bases. This chain's CDR3 is CASSNPTGSSYEQYF. CDR3 DNA sequence: TGTGCCAGTAGTAACCCGACAGGAAGCTCCTACGAGCAGTACTTC.

V usage is TRBV7-9 and J usage is TRBJ2-2, with D perhaps matching TRBD1 (6 bases). Germline CDR1 reads SEHNR; CDR2 reads FQNEAQ (reference sequence). Trimming pared 6 bases from V and 1 base from J, leaving 9 bases between. The CDR3 totals 14 residues. This CDR3 is CASRETGNTGELFF. CDR3 in DNA: TGTGCCAGCAGGGAGACAGGGAACACCGGGGAGCTGTTTTTT.

This clone was seen only once. V usage is TRBV5-1 and J usage is TRBJ2-3; tentative D call: TRBD2 (6 bases). Germline values: CDR1 SGHRS, CDR2 YFSETQ. The germline V and J ends were trimmed by 0 bases and 5 bases, with 13 bases remaining between them. CDR3 size: 15 residues. The CDR3 sequence: CASSLETGVVDTQYF. The DNA of the CDR3 is TGCGCCAGCAGCTTGGAGACGGGAGTCGTAGATACGCAGTATTTT.

The CDR3 reads CASSDSRRDEQETQYF. CDR3 bases: TGTGCCAGCAGTGACTCGAGGCGGGATGAACAAGAGACCCAGTACTTC. This chain uses TRBV6-4 with TRBJ2-5; D is perhaps TRBD2 (6 bases). V was cut by 0 bases and J by 2 bases, with 13 bases left in between. The CDR3 consists of 16 residues. Germline values: CDR1 MRHNA, CDR2 SNTAGT.

The chain couples TRBV6-6 to TRBJ1-2, with 9 bases lining up with TRBD1. The CDR3 extends over 15 amino acids. Germline-derived CDR1 and CDR2 are MNHNY and SVGAGI (reference sequence). The ends lost 10 bases at V and 8 bases at J; junction bases unmatched: 17. CDR3 sequence: CATLESGTGYSGYTF. The CDR3 DNA reads as TGTGCCACCCTAGAGTCCGGGACAGGGTACAGCGGCTACACCTTC.

The genes are TRBV7-2 and TRBJ1-1; 9 nucleotides align to TRBD1. The CDR3 runs 15 residues. Germline-derived CDR1 and CDR2 are SGHTA and FQGNSA. The V segment lost 5 bases and the J segment 7 bases; nucleotides outside the gene matches: 11. For the CDR3, the DNA is TGTGCCAGCAGCACCCACAGGGGGCGGAACCTTGAAGCTTTCTTT. Residues: CASSTHRGRNLEAFF.

This clone is a singleton in its sample. The V gene is TRBV9, the J gene TRBJ1-5, with 7 bases aligning to TRBD1. Germline V lookup: CDR1 SGDLS, CDR2 YYNGEE. The CDR3 has 14 amino acids. The V segment lost 2 bases and the J segment 6 bases; nucleotides outside the gene matches: 5. The CDR3 is CASSVGTEGQPQHF. The DNA for the CDR3 is TGTGCCAGCAGCGTCGGGACAGAGGGTCAGCCCCAGCATTTT.

This clone was recorded once. V usage is TRBV10-2 and J usage is TRBJ2-5; a weak D match, TRBD1 (6 bases). The CDR3 spans 13 residues. CDR1 and CDR2 (germline): WSHSY, SAAADI. With 9 bases removed from V and 1 base from J, the gap between germline ends came to 12 bases. CDR3 nucleotide sequence: TGCGCCAGTAGACAGGCGGTCCAAGAGACCCAGTACTTC. This translates into CASRQAVQETQYF.

J is TRBJ2-1 and V is TRBV27; TRBD2 aligns across 11 bases. The V and J ends lost 6 bases and 9 bases, in that order; junction bases with no gene match: 7. The CDR3 has 14 residues. Per germline, CDR1 MNHEY and CDR2 SMNVEV (reference sequence). CDR3 protein: CASSVSGRAREQFF. The CDR3 DNA is TGTGCCAGCAGCGTTAGCGGGAGGGCGCGTGAGCAGTTCTTC.

This clone was picked up one time. The CDR3 loop is CAMKPRVRPAETQYF. CDR3 in DNA: TGTGCCATGAAGCCCCGGGTAAGACCGGCCGAGACCCAGTACTTC. The rearrangement links TRBV10-3 to TRBJ2-5; D unresolved. V was cut by 9 bases and J by 5 bases, with 22 bases left in between. CDR3 length equals 15 residues. Looked up from germline, CDR1 is ENHRY and CDR2 is SYGVKD.

The chain is built from TRBV30 and TRBJ1-1; D is undetermined. The germline V gene has CDR1 GTSNPN and CDR2 SVGIG (reference sequence). Trimming took off 2 bases at V and 0 bases at J, with 7 bases between the two ends. The CDR3 has 13 amino acids. The CDR3 nucleotides are TGTGCCTGGAGTAAGGACTTGAACACTGAAGCTTTCTTT. This gives the protein CAWSKDLNTEAFF.